These 16 T cell receptor beta chains came from one sample sequenced in a study of cytomegalovirus exposure and HLA in healthy donors. This PCR relied on a set of 60 Vbeta primers and 13 Jbeta primers. Sequencing was performed with immunoSEQ multiplex PCR; in TCRdb, only in-frame clones are kept and a portion is missing. Of some 120,000 clones in the sample, 74% are singletons; the top ten hold 4% to 5%. The sequenced material came from PBMCs. These receptors originate from a woman aged 45 to 65 in good health and CMV-seropositive.

The genes are TRBV21-1 and TRBJ2-4; the table names TRBD1, a call not compared with the DNA. TRBV21-1 is assigned pseudogene status. The CDR3 runs 14 residues. CDR3 loop: CASSLGQGQNIQYF. CDR3 coding DNA: TGTGCCAGCAGCCTCGGACAGGGGCAAAACATTCAGTACTTC.

J is TRBJ1-1 and V is TRBV5-1; D might be TRBD1 (6 bases). Germline V gene lookup returns CDR1 SGHRS and CDR2 YFSETQ. V was cut by 2 bases and J by 6 bases, with 14 bases left in between. The CDR3 runs to 14 residues. CDR3 region: CASSFKQGVSEAFF. The CDR3 DNA is TGCGCCAGCAGCTTTAAACAGGGAGTCTCTGAAGCTTTCTTT.

The sample holds one count of this clone. The rearrangement uses TRBV18 and TRBJ1-2; maybe TRBD1 (5 bases). The germline V and J ends were trimmed by 2 bases and 7 bases, with 17 bases remaining between them. This CDR3 has 15 residues. The germline V gene encodes CDR1 KGHSH and CDR2 LQKENI. Here the CDR3 reads CASSPTKDSPFGYTF. CDR3 in DNA: TGTGCCAGCTCACCAACGAAAGACAGCCCCTTTGGCTACACCTTC.

This chain connects TRBV13 to TRBJ2-1; weak D call: TRBD2 (5 bases). The CDR3 is 15 residues long. Trimming cost V 3 bases and J 2 bases, with 11 bases left between them. Germline CDR1 reads PRHDT; CDR2 reads FYEKMQ (reference sequence). CDR3 nucleotides: TGTGCCAGCAGCTTTTGGACTTCGCCCTACAATGAGCAGTTCTTC. Translating it yields CASSFWTSPYNEQFF.

The CDR3: CASGRGGTGDSPLHF. CDR3 sequence (DNA): TGTGCCAGCGGGCGGGGGGGGACAGGGGATTCACCCCTCCACTTT. The V and J genes are TRBV25-1 and TRBJ1-6, with 10 bases fitting TRBD1. The germline V gene encodes CDR1 MGHDK and CDR2 SYGVNS. J gave up 8 bases and V 8 bases, and 9 bases lay outside the gene matches. The CDR3 runs 15 residues. Drawing the rest from reference TRBV25-1 and TRBJ1-6, the complete variable domain is EADIYQTPRYLVIGTGKKITLECSQTMGHDKMYWYQQDPGMELHLIHYSYGVNSTEKGDLSSESTVSRIRTEHFPLTLESARPSHTSQYLCASGRGGTGDSPLHFGNGTRLTVT.

This rearrangement joins TRBV28 to TRBJ1-4, with no clear D. The germline V and J ends were trimmed by 8 bases and 8 bases, with 6 bases remaining between them. CDR1 and CDR2 (germline): MDHEN, SYDVKM. CDR3 length: 10 residues. The CDR3 region is CASVGEKLFF. The CDR3 nucleotides read TGTGCCAGCGTCGGGGAAAAACTGTTTTTT.

Only a few counts were recorded for this clone. The chain carries TRBV7-9 and TRBJ2-5, with D possibly being TRBD2 (5 bases). With 5 bases removed from V and 1 base from J, the gap between germline ends came to 11 bases. The CDR3 totals 14 residues. CDR1 and CDR2 (germline): SEHNR, FQNEAQ (reference sequence). CDR3 nucleotide sequence: TGTGCCAGCAGCCGGACGGGGAGCCAAGAGACCCAGTACTTC. Translated: CASSRTGSQETQYF.

This clone has just one count. The V call is TRBV6-5, the J call TRBJ1-6; possible D gene TRBD1, 5 bases. From germline, CDR1 is MNHEY and CDR2 SVGAGI. CDR3 length: 14 amino acids. Deletions cut 7 bases from V and 10 bases from J, with 17 bases between. The CDR3 sequence: CASTGWGVRSPLHF. CDR3 sequence (DNA): TGTGCCAGCACCGGTTGGGGGGTCCGCTCACCCCTCCACTTT.

The rearrangement uses TRBV6-5 and TRBJ2-7; D might be TRBD1 (5 bases). Germline values: CDR1 MNHEY, CDR2 SVGAGI. V was pared by 4 bases and J by 7 bases, with 14 bases between. The CDR3 is 13 amino acids. The CDR3 sequence: CASSFVRAGEQYF. The CDR3 DNA reads TGTGCCAGCAGTTTCGTCAGGGCCGGGGAGCAGTACTTC.

In DNA form, the CDR3 reads TGTGCCATCAATAGGGCAGGGGGGCGCACTGAAGCTTTCTTT. Its protein is CAINRAGGRTEAFF. This rearrangement joins TRBV10-3 to TRBJ1-1, with 7 bases aligning to TRBD1. The ends lost 7 bases at V and 4 bases at J; junction bases unmatched: 9. This CDR3 is 14 amino acids long. Germline CDR1 ENHRY, CDR2 SYGVKD.

The rearrangement links TRBV7-2 to TRBJ2-7; a weak D match, TRBD1 (7 bases). Germline values: CDR1 SGHTA, CDR2 FQGNSA. V shed 6 bases and J shed 0 bases, with 18 bases lying between them. The CDR3 is 16 residues long. The CDR3 region has the DNA TGTGCCAGCAGTCCCGGCGGGACAGCTATCTCCTACGAGCAGTACTTC. It is translated as CASSPGGTAISYEQYF.

This clone came up once. This chain uses TRBV30 with TRBJ1-5; 7 bases are shared with TRBD1. This CDR3 region has 14 residues. V lost 6 bases and J lost 2; bases outside the gene matches: 7. Germline CDR1 and CDR2: GTSNPN and SVGIG (reference sequence). The CDR3: CACMTGKGNQPQHF. CDR3 nucleotides: TGTGCCTGTATGACAGGGAAGGGCAATCAGCCCCAGCATTTT.

The chain has TRBV6-5 and TRBJ1-1; D unresolved. CDR3 length: 13 amino acids. Germline assignment: CDR1 MNHEY and CDR2 SVGAGI. The V and J ends lost 6 bases and 1 base respectively, with 9 bases between them. CDR3: CASRGRGNTEAFF. Here the CDR3 DNA reads TGTGCCAGCAGGGGGAGAGGGAACACTGAAGCTTTCTTT.

V and J are TRBV9 and TRBJ1-2; D possibly corresponds to TRBD1 (5 bases). Between the trimmed V and J ends, which lost 3 bases and 7 bases, there was a span of 13 bases. The CDR3 is 13 amino acids. Germline CDR1 reads SGDLS; CDR2 reads YYNGEE. CDR3 sequence reads: CASSGYQGLGYTF. CDR3 nucleotide sequence: TGTGCCAGCAGCGGATACCAGGGTCTTGGCTACACCTTC.

This clone was seen just once. The V gene is TRBV10-3, the J gene TRBJ1-5; D remains ambiguous. The CDR3 is made up of 13 amino acids. The germline gives CDR1 ENHRY, CDR2 SYGVKD. The V end was cut by 4 bases, the J end by 5 bases, with 9 bases between. The CDR3 region is CAISVSLYQPQHF. DNA for the CDR3: TGTGCCATCAGTGTTAGCTTATATCAGCCCCAGCATTTT.

The sample holds a few counts of this clone. The rearrangement joins TRBV6-1 to TRBJ2-4, with 7 nucleotides matching TRBD1. This CDR3 spans 14 amino acids. CDR1 and CDR2 from the germline V gene are MNHNS and SASEGT. V lost 6 bases and J lost 6; bases outside the gene matches: 8. The CDR3 loop reads CASRTTGSVNIQYF. In DNA, the CDR3 is TGTGCCAGCAGAACGACAGGGTCGGTAAACATTCAGTACTTC.